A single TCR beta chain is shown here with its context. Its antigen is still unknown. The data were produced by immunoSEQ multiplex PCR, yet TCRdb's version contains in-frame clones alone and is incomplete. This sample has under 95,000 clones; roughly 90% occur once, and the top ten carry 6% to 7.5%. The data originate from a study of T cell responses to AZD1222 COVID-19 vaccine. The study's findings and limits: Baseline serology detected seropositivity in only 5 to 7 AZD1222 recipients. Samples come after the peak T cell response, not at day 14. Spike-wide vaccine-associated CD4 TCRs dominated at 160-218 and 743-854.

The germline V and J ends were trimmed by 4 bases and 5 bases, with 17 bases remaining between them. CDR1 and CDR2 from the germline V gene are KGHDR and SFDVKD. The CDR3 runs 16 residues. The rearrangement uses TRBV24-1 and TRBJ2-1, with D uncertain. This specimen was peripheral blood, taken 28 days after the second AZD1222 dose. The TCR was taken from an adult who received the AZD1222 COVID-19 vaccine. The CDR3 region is CATSEEALWEDNEQFF. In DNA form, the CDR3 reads TGTGCCACCAGTGAGGAAGCCCTCTGGGAAGACAATGAGCAGTTCTTC.